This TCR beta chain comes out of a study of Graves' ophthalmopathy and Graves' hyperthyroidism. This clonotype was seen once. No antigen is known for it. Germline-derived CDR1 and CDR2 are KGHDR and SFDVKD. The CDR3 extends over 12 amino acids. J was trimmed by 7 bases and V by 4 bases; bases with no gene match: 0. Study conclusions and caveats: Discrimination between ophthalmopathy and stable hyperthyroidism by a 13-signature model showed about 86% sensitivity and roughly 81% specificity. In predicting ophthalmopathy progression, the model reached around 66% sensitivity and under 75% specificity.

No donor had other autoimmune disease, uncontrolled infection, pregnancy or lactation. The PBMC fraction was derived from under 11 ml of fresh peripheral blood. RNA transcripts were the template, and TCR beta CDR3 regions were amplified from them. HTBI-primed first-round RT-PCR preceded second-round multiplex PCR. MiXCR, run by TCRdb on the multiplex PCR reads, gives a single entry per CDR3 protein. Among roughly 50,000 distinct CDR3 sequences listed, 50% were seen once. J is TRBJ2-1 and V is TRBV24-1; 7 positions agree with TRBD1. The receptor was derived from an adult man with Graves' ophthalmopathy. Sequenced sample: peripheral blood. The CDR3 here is CATSETGNEQFF. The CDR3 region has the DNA TGTGCCACCAGTGAGACAGGGAATGAGCAGTTCTTC.